This T cell receptor beta chain originates from a study of T-cell memory formation after mild COVID-19. Study-wide results and caveats: Contracting CD4+ clones were located mainly in CM and EM, and CD8+ clones in EMRA. The appearance of some responding clones in pre-infection memory suggested that cross-reactive memory joined.

The germline V gene has CDR1 KGHDR and CDR2 SFDVKD. CDR3 length: 14 amino acids. Trimming shortened V by 3 bases and J by 4 bases, and 8 bases separated the two germline ends. A few counts support this clonotype. Its antigen is currently unknown. 5'RACE primed at constant segments yielded TCR alpha and TCR beta cDNA libraries bearing sample barcodes and UMIs. TCRdb reprocessed the 5' RACE reads via MiXCR and lists one record per CDR3 protein. The sample shows about 150,000 distinct CDR3 sequences, less than 20% of them seen only once. The chain is built from TRBV24-1 and TRBJ2-2, with TRBD1 as a possible D gene (5 bases). The clonotype comes from an adult woman who had mild COVID-19 (a few samples of this study predate the infection). Cell type and time point are not known. The source material was PBMCs or a T cell subset sorted from them (not recorded which). CDR3 sequence: CATSDPTGTGELFF. In DNA form, the CDR3 reads TGTGCCACCAGTGATCCAACAGGCACCGGGGAGCTGTTTTTT.